This T cell receptor beta chain was sequenced for a study of blood T cell repertoires in COVID-19. Study-wide background: PBMCs, B-cell-depleted T cells, or T cells provided the cDNA or gDNA that made up the material.

In the source study's methods: From reference gene primer amplification, estimates of nucleated cell counts were derived. Data came from immunoSEQ multiplex PCR; TCRdb stores just in-frame clones and leaves some out. V and J calls and clone size follow that table, whereas D and trimming were derived from the DNA. This table has 150,000 to 200,000 clones, more than 75% appearing once. This clone was observed a single time. The length of the CDR3 is 13 residues. Germline CDR1 is DFQATT and CDR2 is SNEGSKA (reference sequence). Trimming removed 3 bases from V and 4 bases from J, with 10 bases in between. Enrollment of patients from Seattle took place during active infection, with longitudinal follow-up.

The chain joins TRBV20-1 to TRBJ1-5, with D unclear. This receptor was identified in a woman in her seventies with COVID-19, enrolled during active disease. Sequenced input: peripheral blood. CDR3 loop: CSASESGNQPQHF. As DNA, the CDR3 is TGCAGTGCTAGTGAGTCGGGGAATCAGCCCCAGCATTTT.